This is a list of T cell receptor beta chains from one sample in a study of T cell responses to AZD1222 COVID-19 vaccine. Method: immunoSEQ multiplex PCR; TCRdb's copy keeps in-frame clones and lacks some. The table shows some 110,000 clones, with approximately 85% occurring only once. The sequences come from peripheral blood, collected on day 0 of MenACWY control vaccination. These receptors were taken from an adult in good health. The conserved cysteine and the conserved F or W are not part of the CDR3 here.

v_gene	j_gene	CDR3aa
TRBV4-3	TRBJ2-1	ASSQEPSGDGEQF
TRBV7-8	TRBJ2-1	ASTRGDYNEQF
TRBV6-4	TRBJ2-2	ASSAGLAGTGELF
TRBV18	TRBJ2-2	ASSPDGAGELF
TRBV6-1	TRBJ1-2	ASSEAGGPYGYT
TRBV6-5	TRBJ1-2	ASSGSSSNYGYT
TRBV24-1	TRBJ1-2	ATSDPGTSGYT
TRBV18	TRBJ1-1	ASSPSRGRISTEAF
TRBV20-1	TRBJ2-1	SARANNEQF
TRBV7-9	TRBJ1-2	ASSSAGNYGYT
TRBV28	TRBJ1-6	ASSLHRQDNSPLH
TRBV19	TRBJ1-5	ASSTDDAGQPQH
TRBV2	TRBJ1-6	ASSDPRVSPLH
TRBV5-1	TRBJ2-7	ASSSGDADIGEQY
TRBV5-1	TRBJ1-1	ASSVDNRETEAF
TRBV28	TRBJ1-4	ASSSPGSLNEKLF
TRBV6-1	TRBJ1-5	ASSEAVAAHRSNQPQH
TRBV10-3	TRBJ2-3	AIKYGLAGLTQY
TRBV5-1	TRBJ1-1	ASSLVGGTTEAF
TRBV7-9	TRBJ2-2	ASSPWATGWELF
TRBV28	TRBJ1-5	ASTLRQRLNQPQH
TRBV6-2/TRBV6-3	TRBJ2-1	ASSSANEQF
TRBV11-2	TRBJ2-7	ASSLAGGVSYEQY
TRBV29-1	TRBJ1-2	SVVPGSSYGYT
TRBV6-1	TRBJ2-5	ASSEESKGGQGVRRTQY
TRBV5-4	TRBJ2-1	ASSAQLQSSYNEQF
TRBV28	TRBJ2-7	ASSFLDRAVGEQY
TRBV19	TRBJ1-5	ASSIFRTVSNQPQH
TRBV7-2	TRBJ2-5	ASSLGPQETQY
TRBV6-5	TRBJ1-2	ASSRGQGLGYT
TRBV7-2	TRBJ1-1	ASSWTGGTEAF
TRBV4-1	TRBJ2-7	ASSRGAGQGTQEQY
TRBV7-2	TRBJ2-5	ASSLRLAGGTRETQY
TRBV9	TRBJ1-4	ASSATATGLEKLF
TRBV18	TRBJ2-7	ASSPWDSYEQY
TRBV18	TRBJ1-5	ASSRTGENQPQH
TRBV12-3/TRBV12-4	TRBJ2-7	ASSLGQGYEQY
TRBV19	TRBJ2-2	ASRRLGGAGYTGELF
TRBV9	TRBJ2-2	ASSPPAGGHRELF
TRBV7-3	TRBJ2-1	ASSSGLAGPNEQF
TRBV27	TRBJ1-4	ASSLLGAQEKLF
TRBV12-5	TRBJ1-6	EGGEHSPLH
TRBV7-9	TRBJ2-1	ASSWGYNEQF
TRBV20-1	TRBJ1-5	SASDQPQH
TRBV19	TRBJ1-1	ASSPGANTEAF
TRBV3-1/TRBV3-2	TRBJ1-1	ASSQVDREAF
TRBV12-3/TRBV12-4	TRBJ2-5	ASSLNRDETQY
TRBV2	TRBJ2-5	ASSNSWQETQY
TRBV5-6	TRBJ1-6	ASSGRGRWKNSPLH
TRBV6-2/TRBV6-3	TRBJ1-6	ASSYPLSSLH